This record concerns one T cell receptor (beta chain) sequence. The antigen is not known. These data come from a study of T cells after yellow fever vaccination. TCRdb independently ran MiXCR on the 5' RACE reads; one entry per CDR3 protein. The sample holds over 300,000 distinct CDR3 sequences, approximately 4% seen once. The V gene's germline CDR1 is KGHSH and CDR2 LQKENI. The V end lost 0 bases, the J end lost 2 bases, and 2 bases lay between the germline ends. The CDR3 spans 13 residues. Study findings and constraints: Only a small proportion of the clonotypes turned up in both the CD4 and the CD8 compartments, likely arising from convergent recombination. A faster peak, day 5 versus 15, was reached by the weaker secondary response. The study re-detected most primary-vaccination clones after the booster (around 96% CD4, roughly 85% CD8).

The origin of this receptor is a man between 18 and 35 years old who received the YFV17D yellow fever vaccine. This chain links TRBV18 with TRBJ2-1; D is ambiguous. Sample: PBMCs, taken 5 days after the yellow fever booster vaccination. The CDR3 nucleotides are TGTGCCAGCTCACCACCGACCTACAATGAGCAGTTCTTC. This gives the protein CASSPPTYNEQFF.